The source of this T cell receptor (beta chain) is a study of PD-L1 blockade in urothelial cancer. The wider study: Prior chemotherapy regimens per patient numbered 0 to 3.

This table comes from immunoSEQ multiplex PCR, and its TCRdb copy is limited to in-frame clones, with some not included. The sample lists approximately 39,000 clones; around 89% were seen once. Specimen: PBMCs, collected around atezolizumab (anti-PD-L1) treatment. The origin of this receptor is a man in his 60s with urothelial cancer.

The CDR3 DNA sequence: TGTGCCAGCCTGGGCGGGACCACGCAGTATTTT. Its translation: CASLGGTTQYF. V gene TRBV2 combines with J gene TRBJ2-3; possibly TRBD2 for D (6 bases). Trimming removed 8 bases from V and 9 bases from J, with 12 bases in between. CDR1 is SNHLY and CDR2 is FYNNEI in the germline V gene. This CDR3 has 11 amino acids.